This T cell receptor (beta chain) was captured by sequencing in a study of glioma-infiltrating T cells. Study conclusions and caveats: CDR3 overlap between tissue and blood was very small. Gliomas, especially low-grade, showed above-expected tissue-blood divergence; non-neoplastic patients showed below.

Amplification of TCR alpha and beta CDR3 regions from RNA used iRepertoire nested multiplex PCR. One entry per CDR3 protein results from TCRdb running MiXCR on the multiplex PCR reads. The sample contains about 180,000 distinct CDR3 sequences, over 40% of which appear only once. CDR1 is SGHRS and CDR2 is YFSETQ in the germline V gene. Trimming at V came to 3 bases and at J to 7 bases, leaving 9 bases not matched to a gene. The CDR3 spans 14 residues. Turning to this clonotype: The antigen is not known.

The rearrangement uses TRBV5-1 and TRBJ1-2; 7 positions match TRBD1. The sample consisted of glioma tissue, nonneoplastic brain tissue, or PBMCs (not recorded which). The TCR was taken from a human donor with low-grade glioma or glioblastoma, undergoing nonglioma brain surgery, or in good health (not recorded which). CDR3 amino acids: CASSSETGFVGYTF. The CDR3 coding sequence is TGCGCCAGCAGCTCGGAGACAGGGTTCGTTGGCTACACCTTC.